This T cell receptor (beta chain) was sequenced during a study of CD8 T cells in Susac syndrome. CDR1 and CDR2 (germline): SGHTA, FQGNSA. The CDR3 totals 16 residues. The J segment lost 6 bases and the V segment lost 5 bases, leaving 13 bases of the junction unmatched. It was with random hexamers that roughly 0.45 to 1 ug RNA was reverse transcribed. TCRdb redid the calling of the immunoSEQ multiplex PCR reads with MiXCR, one entry per CDR3 protein. The repertoire holds 95,000 to 150,000 distinct CDR3 sequences, 85% to 95% seen once, with about 0.098% in the top ten. The specimen sequenced was CD4+ T cells from PBMCs. This receptor was taken from a human donor in good health. The rearrangement links TRBV7-2 to TRBJ1-2; 9 nucleotides line up with TRBD1. CDR3: CASSPISGTGSHGYTF. The CDR3, as DNA: TGTGCCAGCAGCCCAATCTCCGGGACAGGGTCCCATGGCTACACCTTC.